A single sample gave rise to the 7 T cell receptor beta chains below, sequenced in a study of T cell responses to AZD1222 COVID-19 vaccine. The repertoire was sequenced with immunoSEQ multiplex PCR; TCRdb's copy has only in-frame clones and lacks some. Here the sample spans more than 95,000 clones, 89% being singletons. This specimen was peripheral blood, taken on day 0 of AZD1222 vaccination. These receptors were collected from an adult in good health.

V usage is TRBV6-5 and J usage is TRBJ1-4; no definite D call. Germline V gene sequence: CDR1 MNHEY, CDR2 SVGAGI. The CDR3 is 12 residues long. V lost 6 bases and J lost 7, with 9 bases in between. The CDR3 DNA reads TGTGCCAGCAGCCCGAGAAGTGAAAAACTGTTTTTT. This codes for CASSPRSEKLFF.

The sample holds one count of this clone. The rearrangement links TRBV7-9 to TRBJ1-2; D might be TRBD1 (6 bases). Germline V CDR1 and CDR2: SEHNR, FQNEAQ (reference sequence). The V gene lost 0 bases and the J gene lost 6 bases, with 11 bases spanning the gap. The CDR3 extends over 14 amino acids. CDR3 in DNA: TGTGCCAGCAGCTTAGCGTACAGGGAACATGGCTACACCTTC. Amino acid sequence: CASSLAYREHGYTF.

This clone was recorded a few times. The genes are TRBV10-3 and TRBJ1-1, with 9 bases matching TRBD1. The V gene end was trimmed by 3 bases and the J gene end by 6 bases; junction bases not matched to a gene: 8. The CDR3 has 15 residues. Germline V gene sequence: CDR1 ENHRY, CDR2 SYGVKD. The CDR3 loop is CAISDGTGSKAEAFF. The CDR3 bases are TGTGCCATCAGTGACGGGACAGGGTCAAAGGCTGAAGCTTTCTTT.

The CDR3 protein is CASSWGTGGREQYF. The CDR3 DNA is TGTGCCAGCAGCTGGGGGACAGGGGGCAGAGAGCAGTACTTC. This chain uses TRBV5-6 with TRBJ2-7, with TRBD1 identical over 12 bases. Germline CDR1 reads SGHDT; CDR2 reads YYEEEE. This CDR3 has 14 amino acids. The V gene end was trimmed by 3 bases and the J gene end by 7 bases; junction bases not matched to a gene: 5.

A word on this clone: The germline gene is not matched at one end of the junction; a read error may be the cause. The chain joins TRBV7-2 to TRBJ2-7; 8 bases fit TRBD2. This CDR3 has 14 residues. Germline V gives CDR1 SGHTA, CDR2 FQGNSA. CDR3 DNA sequence: TGTGCCAGCAGCCCCCGCCCCGGGACTAGTGGGGCGTTGTTC. This sequence encodes CASSPRPGTSGALF.

This chain connects TRBV18 to TRBJ2-7; the match to TRBD1 covers 7 bases. The trim removed 2 bases at V and 0 bases at J, leaving 4 bases unmatched. This CDR3 spans 15 amino acids. Germline values: CDR1 KGHSH, CDR2 LQKENI. CDR3 sequence: CASSPRTGVSYEQYF. CDR3 coding DNA: TGTGCCAGCTCACCAAGGACAGGCGTCTCCTACGAGCAGTACTTC.

V and J are TRBV12-5 and TRBJ2-5, with TRBD2 matching 9 bases. V dropped 3 bases and J dropped 1; count of bases not matched to a gene: 6. The germline gives CDR1 LGHNT, CDR2 FRNRAP. This CDR3 is 16 amino acids long. The CDR3 region is CASGFLAGTIQETQYF. CDR3 sequence (DNA): TGTGCTAGTGGTTTTCTAGCGGGGACCATCCAAGAGACCCAGTACTTC.